What follows is one T cell receptor beta chain and its context. The table lists this clonotype with many counts. Which antigen it targets is not known. No much larger clone exists at a distance of one base, and base qualities are not known. The sample is drawn from a study of T cell repertoires in cytomegalovirus infection (dated by TCRdb to about 2019). Some background on the complete study: Because public TCR beta signatures pointed to carriage of CMV infection together with the matching HLA type, the HLA type of each donor mattered for the analysis.

Results and caveats for the whole study, not just this receptor: In both this cohort and an independent approximately 400-donor cohort, the cumulative frequency of public TCR beta family members distinguished carriers of CMV infection plus the relevant HLA type. In the ex vivo response, HLA-C-restricted CMV-specific TCR beta clonotypes were dominant, and in two of eight donors the single most frequent clonotype came from this HLA-C-restricted group.

TCRdb lists the instrument as Illumina HiSeq 1500. The public reads were run again by TCRdb, first through fastp at Q25 and then through MiXCR, and only productive beta chains were kept. Entries that share a CDR3 protein sequence are merged under the most common genes and DNA. The sample data list about 210,000 distinct CDR3 sequences, and around 6.2% of these were observed just once. The ten biggest clones cover under 7.5% of the sample. Sequencing input: PBMCs. This TCR was sampled from a human donor in good health (CMV status not recorded). Some clones in this sample may be carry-over from other donors' samples.

At the DNA level, the sequence is TGCGCCAGCACCCGGGACAGGGCCTACAATGAGCAGTTCTTC. Its protein is CASTRDRAYNEQFF. The sequence joins TRBV5-1 to TRBJ2-1; 9 bases in the middle match TRBD1. The CDR3 holds 14 amino acids from the cysteine to the phenylalanine. Only the CDR3 DNA is retained, 42 bases long and in frame from the first base. Unmatched junction bases come to 3, with V trimmed by 6 bases and J by 2 bases. The germline V gene encodes CDR1 SGHRS and CDR2 YFSETQ.